The rows below give T cell receptor beta chains drawn from one sample of a study of cytotoxic CD8 clonotypes in ibrutinib-treated CLL. Sequencing was performed with immunoSEQ multiplex PCR; in TCRdb, only in-frame clones are kept and a portion is missing. This sample yields some 46,000 clones, of which about 70% are seen a single time; approximately 15% belongs to the top ten. The specimen was PBMCs, collected after 12 months of ibrutinib treatment. These receptors were collected from a human donor with chronic lymphocytic leukemia. Each CDR3 is given with its conserved first and last residue. A D gene is named only where the DNA matches it firmly. A row's size may be missing; if present it is once, few, many or a size class.

CDR3nt: TGTGCCAGTCCGGATCAGCCCCAGCATTTT; CDR3aa: CASPDQPQHF; abundance: NA; d_gene: NA; j_gene: TRBJ1-5; v_gene: TRBV2
CDR3nt: TGTGCCAGCAGCGCGGGACAGGGGATCTACAATGAGCAGTTCTTC; CDR3aa: CASSAGQGIYNEQFF; abundance: NA; d_gene: TRBD1; j_gene: TRBJ2-1; v_gene: TRBV9
CDR3nt: TGTGCCAGCAGCTTGAGACTCTCTGGGGCCAACGTCCTGACTTTC; CDR3aa: CASSLRLSGANVLTF; abundance: NA; d_gene: NA; j_gene: TRBJ2-6; v_gene: TRBV5-4
CDR3nt: TGTGCCAGCAGTCGCCGTATTCTACAGGGGCGATCAGACCGTCTCTCCAATCAGCCCCAGCATTTT; CDR3aa: CASSRRILQGRSDRLSNQPQHF; abundance: once; d_gene: TRBD1; j_gene: TRBJ1-5; v_gene: TRBV2
CDR3nt: TGCGCCAGCAGCTATCAGGGTTCGGGTGACGGGACTGAAGCTTTCTTT; CDR3aa: CASSYQGSGDGTEAFF; abundance: NA; d_gene: NA; j_gene: TRBJ1-1; v_gene: TRBV5-1
CDR3nt: TGTGCCAGCAGCTTAGGGGATCAGCCCCAGCATTTT; CDR3aa: CASSLGDQPQHF; abundance: NA; d_gene: NA; j_gene: TRBJ1-5; v_gene: TRBV7-9
CDR3nt: TGTGCCAGCAGCTTAGATACCGGGGCAGAGACCCAGTACTTC; CDR3aa: CASSLDTGAETQYF; abundance: NA; d_gene: NA; j_gene: TRBJ2-5; v_gene: TRBV7-2
CDR3nt: TGTGCTAGTGGTTTCGCGGGACCGTCGGTCTACGAGCAGTACTTC; CDR3aa: CASGFAGPSVYEQYF; abundance: NA; d_gene: NA; j_gene: TRBJ2-7; v_gene: TRBV12-5
CDR3nt: TGTGCCAGCAGCTCATGGCGGGAAAAGAACACCGGGGAGCTGTTTTTT; CDR3aa: CASSSWREKNTGELFF; abundance: NA; d_gene: NA; j_gene: TRBJ2-2; v_gene: TRBV5-4
CDR3nt: TGTGCCAGCAGTTCCGGGTCTGAGCAGTTCTTC; CDR3aa: CASSSGSEQFF; abundance: few; d_gene: NA; j_gene: TRBJ2-1; v_gene: TRBV6-5
CDR3nt: TGTGCCAGCAGTTTGACGACAGGGGGAACCTACGAGCAGTACTTC; CDR3aa: CASSLTTGGTYEQYF; abundance: NA; d_gene: TRBD1; j_gene: TRBJ2-7; v_gene: TRBV27
CDR3nt: TGCAGCGTAGGGTCTAGCGGACTCTCCTACGAGCAGTACTTC; CDR3aa: CSVGSSGLSYEQYF; abundance: once; d_gene: TRBD2; j_gene: TRBJ2-7; v_gene: TRBV29-1
CDR3nt: TGTGCCAGCAGCGAACAACTAGCGGGAGTTACTCCTTTCTTC; CDR3aa: CASSEQLAGVTPFF; abundance: NA; d_gene: TRBD2; j_gene: TRBJ2-1; v_gene: TRBV7-8